The rows below give T cell receptor beta chains drawn from one sample of a study of blood T cell repertoires in COVID-19. Some clones are missing from TCRdb's copy, which holds only in-frame ones; the method was immunoSEQ multiplex PCR. The data contain about 290,000 clones, 75% to 90% of them singletons. Input material: PBMCs or T cells enriched from blood (not recorded which). These receptors all stem from a woman aged 35 to 49 who had recovered from COVID-19. Both conserved end residues are part of each CDR3. A D gene is named only where the DNA matches it firmly. Size is stated for part of the rows, as once, few or many counts, or as a class when the clone is expanded.

CDR3: CSVEGGGTQYF
DNA: TGCAGCGTTGAAGGGGGGGGTACGCAGTATTTT
J: TRBJ2-3
V: TRBV29-1
D: TRBD2
size: NA

CDR3: CATSVAGGTVDTQYF
DNA: TGTGCCACCAGTGTCGCGGGAGGCACGGTAGATACGCAGTATTTT
J: TRBJ2-3
V: TRBV24-1
D: TRBD2
size: NA

CDR3: CASNIAGPTDTQYF
DNA: TGTGCCAGCAATATAGCGGGACCCACAGATACGCAGTATTTT
J: TRBJ2-3
V: TRBV2
D: TRBD2
size: NA

CDR3: CAWSRQGVNYGYTF
DNA: TGTGCCTGGAGTAGACAGGGGGTAAACTATGGCTACACCTTC
J: TRBJ1-2
V: TRBV30
D: TRBD1
size: few

CDR3: CASSQMIAGAGAEAFF
DNA: TGTGCCAGCAGCCAAATGATTGCGGGGGCGGGAGCTGAAGCTTTCTTT
J: TRBJ1-1
V: TRBV4-2
D: NA
size: NA

CDR3: CASSLAGGYGYTF
DNA: TGTGCCAGCAGCTTAGCAGGGGGCTATGGCTACACCTTC
J: TRBJ1-2
V: TRBV7-6
D: NA
size: NA

CDR3: CASSSDSYEQYF
DNA: TGTGCCAGCAGCTCGGACTCTTACGAGCAGTACTTC
J: TRBJ2-7
V: TRBV5-6
D: NA
size: NA

CDR3: CASSWRGSNQPQHF
DNA: TGTGCCAGCAGCTGGAGGGGTAGCAATCAGCCCCAGCATTTT
J: TRBJ1-5
V: TRBV5-8
D: NA
size: NA

CDR3: CASSQDSLGLNGYTF
DNA: TGTGCCAGCAGCCAAGATAGTCTGGGCTTGAACGGCTACACCTTC
J: TRBJ1-2
V: TRBV3-1/TRBV3-2
D: NA
size: NA

CDR3: CASSAWTGRNTEAFF
DNA: TGTGCCAGCAGCGCGTGGACAGGGAGGAACACTGAAGCTTTCTTT
J: TRBJ1-1
V: TRBV9
D: TRBD1
size: NA

CDR3: CASSPPSAGELFF
DNA: TGTGCCAGCTCACCACCTTCAGCCGGGGAGCTGTTTTTT
J: TRBJ2-2
V: TRBV18
D: NA
size: NA

CDR3: CASSPRELDTQYF
DNA: TGTGCCAGCAGCCCGCGGGAGTTGGATACGCAGTATTTT
J: TRBJ2-3
V: TRBV7-6
D: TRBD2
size: NA

CDR3: CASSMAGSSTGELFF
DNA: TGTGCCAGCAGTATGGCAGGGTCGAGCACCGGGGAGCTGTTTTTT
J: TRBJ2-2
V: TRBV27
D: NA
size: NA

CDR3: CARSGGGSYNEQFF
DNA: TGCGCCCGCAGCGGGGGGGGCTCCTACAATGAGCAGTTCTTC
J: TRBJ2-1
V: TRBV5-1
D: TRBD2
size: NA

CDR3: CASSQNDRSGNTIYF
DNA: TGTGCCAGCAGCCAAAATGACAGGTCTGGAAACACCATATATTTT
J: TRBJ1-3
V: TRBV7-8
D: NA
size: NA